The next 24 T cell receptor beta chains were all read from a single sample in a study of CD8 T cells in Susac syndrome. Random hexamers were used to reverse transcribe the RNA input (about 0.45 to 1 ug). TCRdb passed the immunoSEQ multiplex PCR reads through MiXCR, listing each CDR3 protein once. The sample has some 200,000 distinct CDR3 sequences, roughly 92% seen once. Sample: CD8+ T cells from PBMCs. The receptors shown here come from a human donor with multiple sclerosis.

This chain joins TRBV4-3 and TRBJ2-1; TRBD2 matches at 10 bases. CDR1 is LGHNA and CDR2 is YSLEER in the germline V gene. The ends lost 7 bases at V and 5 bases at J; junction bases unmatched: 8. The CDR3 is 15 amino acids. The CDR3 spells CASTRGSGRNNEQFF. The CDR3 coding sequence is TGCGCCAGCACCCGGGGTAGCGGGAGGAACAATGAGCAGTTCTTC.

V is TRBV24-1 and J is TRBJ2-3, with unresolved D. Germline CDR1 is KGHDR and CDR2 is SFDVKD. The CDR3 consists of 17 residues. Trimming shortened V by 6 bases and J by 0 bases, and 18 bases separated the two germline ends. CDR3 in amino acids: CATSMRPAITSTDTQYF. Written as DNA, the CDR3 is TGTGCCACCAGTATGCGGCCAGCCATCACTAGCACAGATACGCAGTATTTT.

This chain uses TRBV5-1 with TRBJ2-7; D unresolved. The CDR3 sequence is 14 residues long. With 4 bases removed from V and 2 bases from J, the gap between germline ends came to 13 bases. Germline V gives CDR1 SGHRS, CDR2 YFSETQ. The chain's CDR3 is CASSADRAAYEQYF. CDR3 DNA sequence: TGCGCCAGCAGCGCCGACCGCGCCGCCTACGAGCAGTACTTC.

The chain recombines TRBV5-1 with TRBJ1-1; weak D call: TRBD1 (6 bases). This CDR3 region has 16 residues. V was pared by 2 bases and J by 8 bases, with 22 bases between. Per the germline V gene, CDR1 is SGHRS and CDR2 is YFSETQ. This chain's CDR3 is CASSFDSLKGDPEAFF. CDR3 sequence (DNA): TGCGCCAGCAGCTTTGATTCCCTCAAGGGGGACCCCGAAGCTTTCTTT.

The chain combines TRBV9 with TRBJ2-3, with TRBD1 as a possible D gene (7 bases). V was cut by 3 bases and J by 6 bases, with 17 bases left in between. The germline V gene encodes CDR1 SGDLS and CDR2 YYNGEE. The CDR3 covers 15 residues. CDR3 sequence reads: CASSEEGAKVDTQYF. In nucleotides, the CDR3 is TGTGCCAGCAGCGAGGAGGGGGCCAAAGTGGATACGCAGTATTTT.

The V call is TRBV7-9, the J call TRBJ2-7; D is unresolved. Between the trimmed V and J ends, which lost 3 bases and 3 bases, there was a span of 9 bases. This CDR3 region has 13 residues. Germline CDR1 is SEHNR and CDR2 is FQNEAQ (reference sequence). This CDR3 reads CASSLRVGYEQYF. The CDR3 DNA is TGTGCCAGCAGCTTGAGAGTGGGCTACGAGCAGTACTTC.

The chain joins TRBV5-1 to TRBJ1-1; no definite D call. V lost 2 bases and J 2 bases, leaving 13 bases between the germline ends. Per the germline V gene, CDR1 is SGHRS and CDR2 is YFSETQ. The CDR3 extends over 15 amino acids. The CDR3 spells CASSFGQDHNTEAFF. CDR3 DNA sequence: TGCGCCAGCAGCTTCGGGCAGGACCATAACACTGAAGCTTTCTTT.

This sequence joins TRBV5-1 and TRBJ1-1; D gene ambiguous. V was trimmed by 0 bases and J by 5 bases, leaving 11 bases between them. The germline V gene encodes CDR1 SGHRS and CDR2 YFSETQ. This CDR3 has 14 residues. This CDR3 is CASSLEGGETEAFF. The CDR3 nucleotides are TGCGCCAGCAGCTTGGAGGGCGGGGAGACTGAAGCTTTCTTT.

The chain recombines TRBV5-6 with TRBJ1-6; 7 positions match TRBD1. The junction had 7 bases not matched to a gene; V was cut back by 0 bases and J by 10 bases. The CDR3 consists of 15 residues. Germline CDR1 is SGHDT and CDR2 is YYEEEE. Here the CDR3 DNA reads TGTGCCAGCAGCTTGGACACAGGGGTAGGGTCACCCCTCCACTTT. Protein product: CASSLDTGVGSPLHF.

In nucleotides, the CDR3 is TGTGCCAGCAGCGTAGGTAGCGGGGGTACCGAGCAGTACTTC. As protein: CASSVGSGGTEQYF. The chain links TRBV9 to TRBJ2-7; 9 bases are shared with TRBD2. The CDR3 loop spans 14 amino acids. Germline CDR1 is SGDLS and CDR2 is YYNGEE. The junction had 4 bases not matched to a gene; V was cut back by 0 bases and J by 6 bases. Full variable domain (missing parts from reference TRBV9 and TRBJ2-7): DSGVTQTPKHLITATGQRVTLRCSPRSGDLSVYWYQQSLDQGLQFLIQYYNGEERAKGNILERFSAQQFPDLHSELNLSSLELGDSALYFCASSVGSGGTEQYFGPGTRLTVT.

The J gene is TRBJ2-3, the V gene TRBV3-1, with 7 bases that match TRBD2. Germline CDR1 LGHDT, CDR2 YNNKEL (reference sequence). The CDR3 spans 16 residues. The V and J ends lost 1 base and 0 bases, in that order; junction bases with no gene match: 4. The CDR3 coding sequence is TGTGCCAGCAGCCAAGGGCTAGCGGCCAGCACAGATACGCAGTATTTT. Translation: CASSQGLAASTDTQYF.

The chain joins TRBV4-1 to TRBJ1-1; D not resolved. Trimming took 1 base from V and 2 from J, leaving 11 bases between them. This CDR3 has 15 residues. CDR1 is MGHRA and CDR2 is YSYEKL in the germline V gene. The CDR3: CASSQVAAGNTEAFF. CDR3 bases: TGCGCCAGCAGCCAAGTGGCCGCGGGAAACACTGAAGCTTTCTTT.

CDR3 region: CATRETSGETDTQYF. Written as DNA, the CDR3 is TGTGCCACCAGAGAGACTAGCGGGGAAACAGATACGCAGTATTTT. This chain joins TRBV24-1 and TRBJ2-3; 11 positions agree with TRBD2. The CDR3 totals 15 residues. The ends lost 7 bases at V and 3 bases at J; junction bases unmatched: 5. Germline lookup yields CDR1 KGHDR and CDR2 SFDVKD.

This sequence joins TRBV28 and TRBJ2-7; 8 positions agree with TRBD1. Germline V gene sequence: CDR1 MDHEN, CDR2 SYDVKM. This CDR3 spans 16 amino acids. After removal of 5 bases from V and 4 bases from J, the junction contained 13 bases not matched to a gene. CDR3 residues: CASSTRRQGQDYEQYF. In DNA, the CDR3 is TGTGCCAGCAGTACACGGCGACAGGGACAGGATTACGAGCAGTACTTC.

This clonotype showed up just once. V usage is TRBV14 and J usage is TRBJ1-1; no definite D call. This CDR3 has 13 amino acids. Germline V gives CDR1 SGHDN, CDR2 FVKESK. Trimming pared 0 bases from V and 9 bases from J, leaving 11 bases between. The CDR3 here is CASSQDWRAQAFF. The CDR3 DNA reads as TGTGCCAGCAGCCAAGATTGGAGGGCCCAAGCTTTCTTT.

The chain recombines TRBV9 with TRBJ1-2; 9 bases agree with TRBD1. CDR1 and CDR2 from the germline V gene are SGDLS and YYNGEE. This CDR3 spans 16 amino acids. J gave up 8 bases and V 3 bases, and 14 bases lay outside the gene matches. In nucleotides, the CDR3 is TGTGCCAGCAGCGGCGGGACAGGGATCGGTGCGGACGGCTACACCTTC. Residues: CASSGGTGIGADGYTF. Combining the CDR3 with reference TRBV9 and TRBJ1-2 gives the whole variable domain DSGVTQTPKHLITATGQRVTLRCSPRSGDLSVYWYQQSLDQGLQFLIQYYNGEERAKGNILERFSAQQFPDLHSELNLSSLELGDSALYFCASSGGTGIGADGYTFGSGTRLTVV.

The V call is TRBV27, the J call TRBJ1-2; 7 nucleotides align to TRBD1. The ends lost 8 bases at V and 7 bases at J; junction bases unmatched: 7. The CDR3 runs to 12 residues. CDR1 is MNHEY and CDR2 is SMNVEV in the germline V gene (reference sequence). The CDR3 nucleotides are TGTGCCAGCGGAAAGGGGGCTCGTGGCTACACCTTC. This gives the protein CASGKGARGYTF.

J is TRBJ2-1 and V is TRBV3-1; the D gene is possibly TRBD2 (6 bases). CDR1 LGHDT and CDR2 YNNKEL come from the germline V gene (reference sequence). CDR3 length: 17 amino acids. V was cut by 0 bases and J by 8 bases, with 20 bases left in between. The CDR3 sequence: CASSQDKSGEGWDEQFF. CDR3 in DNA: TGTGCCAGCAGCCAAGATAAGTCGGGGGAAGGTTGGGATGAGCAGTTCTTC.

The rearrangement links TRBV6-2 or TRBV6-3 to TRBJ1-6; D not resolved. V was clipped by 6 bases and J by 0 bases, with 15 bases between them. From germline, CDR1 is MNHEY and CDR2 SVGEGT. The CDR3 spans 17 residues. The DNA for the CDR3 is TGTGCCAGCAGAAAGTTGGCCGGAAGCTCCTATAATTCACCCCTCCACTTT. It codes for CASRKLAGSSYNSPLHF.

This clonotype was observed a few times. The CDR3: CASSPSNTGELFF. The CDR3 DNA sequence: TGTGCCAGCAGCCCCTCGAACACCGGGGAGCTGTTTTTT. The chain joins TRBV3-1 to TRBJ2-2; unclear D gene. The CDR3 sequence is 13 residues long. Germline CDR1 reads LGHDT; CDR2 reads YNNKEL (reference sequence). Trimming left V 4 bases short and J 0 bases short, with 3 bases between.

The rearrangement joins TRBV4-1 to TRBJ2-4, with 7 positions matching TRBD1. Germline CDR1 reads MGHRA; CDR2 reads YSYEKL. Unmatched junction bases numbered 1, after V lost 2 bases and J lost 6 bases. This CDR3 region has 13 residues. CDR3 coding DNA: TGCGCCAGCAGCCAATACAGGGGAAACATTCAGTACTTC. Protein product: CASSQYRGNIQYF.

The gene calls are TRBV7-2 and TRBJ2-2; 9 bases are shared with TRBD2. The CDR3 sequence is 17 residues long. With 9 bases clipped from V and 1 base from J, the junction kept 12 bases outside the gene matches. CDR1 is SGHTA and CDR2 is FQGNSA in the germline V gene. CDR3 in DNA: TGTGCCAGTTTGGAGCGGGAGGCCCCCTGGAACACCGGGGAGCTGTTTTTT. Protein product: CASLEREAPWNTGELFF.

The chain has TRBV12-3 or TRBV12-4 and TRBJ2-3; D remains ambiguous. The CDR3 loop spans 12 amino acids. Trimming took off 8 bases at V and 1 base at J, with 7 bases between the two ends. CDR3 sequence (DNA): TGTGCCAGCCTGCTAGGCACAGATACGCAGTATTTT. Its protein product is CASLLGTDTQYF.

CDR3 sequence reads: CASSGTPHYNEQFF. The CDR3 bases are TGTGCCAGCAGTGGGACCCCCCACTACAATGAGCAGTTCTTC. The chain combines TRBV6-2 or TRBV6-3 with TRBJ2-1, with D perhaps matching TRBD1 or TRBD2 (5 bases each). The V end lost 5 bases, the J end lost 3 bases, and 11 bases lay between the germline ends. The germline gives CDR1 MNHEY, CDR2 SVGEGT. The CDR3 contains 14 residues.